This TCR beta chain was sequenced for a study of T cells after yellow fever vaccination. Study-wide context: Fractions low in cell number were prepared with SMART-Seq v4 Ultra Low Input.

The CDR3 loop spans 14 amino acids. Germline lookup yields CDR1 SGHNT and CDR2 YYREEE (reference sequence). In regard to this clonotype: One end of the junction is discordant with germline, which a read error may explain.

They built TCR cDNA with 5'RACE template switching, a step that put in a universal primer site and UMIs. TCRdb independently ran MiXCR on the 5' RACE reads; one entry per CDR3 protein. This repertoire shows about 220,000 distinct CDR3 sequences, about 3% found once; its top ten account for about 3%. This specimen consisted of CD4+ T cells sorted from PBMCs, obtained 10 days after the yellow fever booster vaccination. The rearrangement uses TRBV5-4 and TRBJ1-4; 8 positions match TRBD1. The source is a young man who received the YFV17D yellow fever vaccine. DNA of the CDR3: TGTGCCAGCAGCCAGGGACAGGTCAATGAGAAACTGTTTTTT. Amino acids: CASSQGQVNEKLFF.